These T cell receptor beta chains were read from a single sample in a study of T cell repertoires in cytomegalovirus infection. TCRdb re-called the reads through MiXCR, storing one row per CDR3 protein. The sample has approximately 1,000,000 distinct CDR3 sequences; around 29% are singletons. Antigens of these TCRs are unknown. The starting material was cultured CD8+ T cells from PBMCs, obtained from culture after CMV antigen stimulation. These receptors came from a human donor in good health (CMV status not recorded). Some clones in this sample may be carry-over from other donors' samples. The CDR3 runs from the conserved cysteine through the conserved F or W. D genes are given only for firm matches. Part of the rows lack a size; the others show once, few, many or a class for expanded clones.

CDR3nt: TGTGCCAGCAGTGAAGCAAAGGGCGACCTCTCCTACGAGCAGTACTTC
CDR3aa: CASSEAKGDLSYEQYF
v_gene: TRBV6-1
abundance: once
j_gene: TRBJ2-7
d_gene: NA
len: 16

CDR3nt: TGTGCCAGCACTACAACAGAAGGAGCCTACGAGCAGTACTTC
CDR3aa: CASTTTEGAYEQYF
v_gene: TRBV7-9
abundance: few
j_gene: TRBJ2-7
d_gene: NA
len: 14

CDR3nt: TGTGCCAGCAGCTCCTCAGGGGGGGAAAAACTGTTTTTT
CDR3aa: CASSSSGGEKLFF
v_gene: TRBV7-6
abundance: few
j_gene: TRBJ1-4
d_gene: TRBD1
len: 13

CDR3nt: TGTGCCAGCAAGAGGGGGGCCCAGGCTTACTATGGCTACACCTTC
CDR3aa: CASKRGAQAYYGYTF
v_gene: TRBV12-3/TRBV12-4
abundance: NA
j_gene: TRBJ1-2
d_gene: NA
len: 15

CDR3nt: TGTGCCAGCAGCCGAGGGACAGCTGCTAACTATGGCTACACCTTC
CDR3aa: CASSRGTAANYGYTF
v_gene: TRBV7-3
abundance: NA
j_gene: TRBJ1-2
d_gene: TRBD1
len: 15

CDR3nt: TGTGCCAGCAGCCTGACATCCACCCTAGCTGACTATGGCTACACCTTC
CDR3aa: CASSLTSTLADYGYTF
v_gene: TRBV6-5
abundance: NA
j_gene: TRBJ1-2
d_gene: NA
len: 16

CDR3nt: TGTGCCAGCTCGGAACCCAGGGAGGTGAGCACAGATACGCAGTATTTT
CDR3aa: CASSEPREVSTDTQYF
v_gene: TRBV18
abundance: NA
j_gene: TRBJ2-3
d_gene: NA
len: 16

CDR3nt: TGTGCCAGCACCGCGGGACGGAACTATGGCTACACCTTC
CDR3aa: CASTAGRNYGYTF
v_gene: TRBV25-1
abundance: few
j_gene: TRBJ1-2
d_gene: NA
len: 13

CDR3nt: TGTGCCAGCAGCTTGACCCTCCCGGTCCATGAGCAGTTCTTC
CDR3aa: CASSLTLPVHEQFF
v_gene: TRBV7-9
abundance: many
j_gene: TRBJ2-1
d_gene: NA
len: 14

CDR3nt: TGTGCCAGCAGCTTCGGGGGAGCCGTGGGGATCTACGAGCAGTACTTC
CDR3aa: CASSFGGAVGIYEQYF
v_gene: TRBV7-9
abundance: NA
j_gene: TRBJ2-7
d_gene: NA
len: 16

CDR3nt: TGTGCCAGCAGTTACGGACTAGCGGGTGCTACCGGGGAGCTGTTTTTT
CDR3aa: CASSYGLAGATGELFF
v_gene: TRBV28
abundance: NA
j_gene: TRBJ2-2
d_gene: TRBD2
len: 16

CDR3nt: TGCGCCAGCAGCCTCCGGGACAGCAATATCTATTTTGGAAACACCATATATTTT
CDR3aa: CASSLRDSNIYFGNTIYF
v_gene: TRBV5-1
abundance: few
j_gene: TRBJ1-3
d_gene: TRBD1
len: 18

CDR3nt: TGTGCCTGCAGTTCGGACAGGGGGGTTACTAACTATGGCTACACCTTC
CDR3aa: CACSSDRGVTNYGYTF
v_gene: TRBV6-6
abundance: NA
j_gene: TRBJ1-2
d_gene: TRBD1
len: 16

CDR3nt: TGTGCCAGTAGTCCAGAGGGACAGGGCACTCGTGGCTACACCTTC
CDR3aa: CASSPEGQGTRGYTF
v_gene: TRBV19
abundance: NA
j_gene: TRBJ1-2
d_gene: TRBD1
len: 15

CDR3nt: TGCGCCAGCAGCTTTAGCAGATACACAGATACGCAGTATTTT
CDR3aa: CASSFSRYTDTQYF
v_gene: TRBV5-1
abundance: NA
j_gene: TRBJ2-3
d_gene: NA
len: 14

CDR3nt: TGTGCCAGCAGCGAACCCTCTAACTATGGCTACACCTTC
CDR3aa: CASSEPSNYGYTF
v_gene: TRBV28
abundance: NA
j_gene: TRBJ1-2
d_gene: NA
len: 13

CDR3nt: TGTGCCATCAGTGAAGGGTCCAGCGGGGAGACAGATACGCAGTATTTT
CDR3aa: CAISEGSSGETDTQYF
v_gene: TRBV10-3
abundance: NA
j_gene: TRBJ2-3
d_gene: TRBD2
len: 16

CDR3nt: TGTGCCAGCGAGGGACAGTTGGGGAACACTGAAGCTTTCTTT
CDR3aa: CASEGQLGNTEAFF
v_gene: TRBV2
abundance: NA
j_gene: TRBJ1-1
d_gene: TRBD1
len: 14

CDR3nt: TGTGCCAGCAGCCAGGACAGGTTGTACCAAGAGACCCAGTACTTC
CDR3aa: CASSQDRLYQETQYF
v_gene: TRBV12-3/TRBV12-4
abundance: NA
j_gene: TRBJ2-5
d_gene: TRBD1
len: 15

CDR3nt: TGTGCCAGCAGTTTATGGACAGGGGCAGGCTACGAGCAGTACTTC
CDR3aa: CASSLWTGAGYEQYF
v_gene: TRBV27
abundance: NA
j_gene: TRBJ2-7
d_gene: TRBD1
len: 15

CDR3nt: TGCGCCAGCAGCCAAGATCAATGGGCTTTCTTT
CDR3aa: CASSQDQWAFF
v_gene: TRBV4-1
abundance: few
j_gene: TRBJ1-1
d_gene: NA
len: 11

CDR3nt: TGTGCCAGCAGCTCCGACAGAAGCAATCAGCCCCAGCATTTT
CDR3aa: CASSSDRSNQPQHF
v_gene: TRBV7-9
abundance: many
j_gene: TRBJ1-5
d_gene: NA
len: 14

CDR3nt: TGCGCCAGCAGCCCACTACCCCAGGGCGTCAACTATGGCTACACCTTC
CDR3aa: CASSPLPQGVNYGYTF
v_gene: TRBV27
abundance: few
j_gene: TRBJ1-2
d_gene: NA
len: 16

CDR3nt: TGTGCCAGCAGCTATAAGTCACGACTAGCGGGGGGGCCCCCGGAGACCCAGTACTTC
CDR3aa: CASSYKSRLAGGPPETQYF
v_gene: TRBV12-3/TRBV12-4
abundance: many
j_gene: TRBJ2-5
d_gene: TRBD2
len: 19

CDR3nt: TGTGCCAGCACCCTAGCGGGGGGCGACGACACCGGGGAGCTGTTTTTT
CDR3aa: CASTLAGGDDTGELFF
v_gene: TRBV7-9
abundance: NA
j_gene: TRBJ2-2
d_gene: TRBD2
len: 16

CDR3nt: TGTGCCAGCAGCGGGACAGGCGATCCCAACTATGGCTACACCTTC
CDR3aa: CASSGTGDPNYGYTF
v_gene: TRBV6-1
abundance: few
j_gene: TRBJ1-2
d_gene: TRBD1
len: 15

CDR3nt: TGTGCCATCAGTCTCCGGACAGCGCTAGCTCAGCCCCAGCATTTT
CDR3aa: CAISLRTALAQPQHF
v_gene: TRBV10-3
abundance: NA
j_gene: TRBJ1-5
d_gene: NA
len: 15

CDR3nt: TGTGCCAGCAGCCCTTACCTAGGGGACTACGAGCAGTACTTC
CDR3aa: CASSPYLGDYEQYF
v_gene: TRBV7-9
abundance: NA
j_gene: TRBJ2-7
d_gene: NA
len: 14

CDR3nt: TGTGCCAGCAGCTTAGAGGGGGGCAGGGTGAACACTGAAGCTTTCTTT
CDR3aa: CASSLEGGRVNTEAFF
v_gene: TRBV7-6
abundance: NA
j_gene: TRBJ1-1
d_gene: NA
len: 16

CDR3nt: TGTGCCAGCAGCTTAGCAGTGCAGGGGGTTGAGACCCAGTACTTC
CDR3aa: CASSLAVQGVETQYF
v_gene: TRBV7-6
abundance: few
j_gene: TRBJ2-5
d_gene: TRBD1
len: 15

CDR3nt: TGTGCCATCAGCCCAACTGGCGAAGAGACCCAGTACTTC
CDR3aa: CAISPTGEETQYF
v_gene: TRBV10-3
abundance: few
j_gene: TRBJ2-5
d_gene: NA
len: 13

CDR3nt: TGCAGTGCTAGACCCCCGTCAGGGACCGAAGCTTTCTTT
CDR3aa: CSARPPSGTEAFF
v_gene: TRBV20-1
abundance: NA
j_gene: TRBJ1-1
d_gene: NA
len: 13

CDR3nt: TGTGCCAGCACCGCGGACAGGGGACCCCTTAATGGCTACACCTTC
CDR3aa: CASTADRGPLNGYTF
v_gene: TRBV6-6
abundance: NA
j_gene: TRBJ1-2
d_gene: TRBD1
len: 15

CDR3nt: TGTGCCAGCAGCGCAGCAACAAGGGGGTACAATGAGCAGTTCTTC
CDR3aa: CASSAATRGYNEQFF
v_gene: TRBV7-6
abundance: few
j_gene: TRBJ2-1
d_gene: NA
len: 15

CDR3nt: TGTGCCAGCAGAGCCCGGGACAGGACGAACACCGGGGAGCTGTTTTTT
CDR3aa: CASRARDRTNTGELFF
v_gene: TRBV2
abundance: NA
j_gene: TRBJ2-2
d_gene: TRBD1
len: 16

CDR3nt: TGTGCCAGCAGAGGGACAGGGGCGTTTAAGACCCAGTACTTC
CDR3aa: CASRGTGAFKTQYF
v_gene: TRBV5-6
abundance: NA
j_gene: TRBJ2-5
d_gene: TRBD1
len: 14

CDR3nt: TGTGCCGTGGTAGAATTCAGCAATCAGCCCCAGCATTTT
CDR3aa: CAVVEFSNQPQHF
v_gene: TRBV28
abundance: few
j_gene: TRBJ1-5
d_gene: NA
len: 13

CDR3nt: TGCGCCAGCAGCCAAGATGGGGGGACCCAGTACTTC
CDR3aa: CASSQDGGTQYF
v_gene: TRBV14
abundance: many
j_gene: TRBJ2-5
d_gene: NA
len: 12

CDR3nt: TGTGCCAGCAGTTACTCGATGAGGGGGACTTCACATTACAATGAGCAGTTCTTC
CDR3aa: CASSYSMRGTSHYNEQFF
v_gene: TRBV6-5
abundance: NA
j_gene: TRBJ2-1
d_gene: NA
len: 18